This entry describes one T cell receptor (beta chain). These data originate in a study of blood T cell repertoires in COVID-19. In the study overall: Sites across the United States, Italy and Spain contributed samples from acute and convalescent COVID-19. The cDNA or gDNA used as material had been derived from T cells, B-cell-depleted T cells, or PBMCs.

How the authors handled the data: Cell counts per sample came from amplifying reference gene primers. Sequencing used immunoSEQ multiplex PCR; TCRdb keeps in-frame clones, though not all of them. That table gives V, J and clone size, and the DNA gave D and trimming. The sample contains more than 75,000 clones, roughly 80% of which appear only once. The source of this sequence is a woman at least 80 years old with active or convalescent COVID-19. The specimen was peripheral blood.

CDR3 coding DNA: TGTGCCAGCAGCGTCGGACAGGGAAGGGATGGCTACACCTTC. Amino acid sequence: CASSVGQGRDGYTF. This rearrangement joins TRBV9 to TRBJ1-2; 8 positions agree with TRBD1. Germline CDR1 reads SGDLS; CDR2 reads YYNGEE. The CDR3 runs 14 residues. V was clipped by 2 bases and J by 6 bases; unmatched bases: 6. Based on the CDR3 plus reference TRBV9 and TRBJ1-2, the full variable domain is DSGVTQTPKHLITATGQRVTLRCSPRSGDLSVYWYQQSLDQGLQFLIQYYNGEERAKGNILERFSAQQFPDLHSELNLSSLELGDSALYFCASSVGQGRDGYTFGSGTRLTVV.